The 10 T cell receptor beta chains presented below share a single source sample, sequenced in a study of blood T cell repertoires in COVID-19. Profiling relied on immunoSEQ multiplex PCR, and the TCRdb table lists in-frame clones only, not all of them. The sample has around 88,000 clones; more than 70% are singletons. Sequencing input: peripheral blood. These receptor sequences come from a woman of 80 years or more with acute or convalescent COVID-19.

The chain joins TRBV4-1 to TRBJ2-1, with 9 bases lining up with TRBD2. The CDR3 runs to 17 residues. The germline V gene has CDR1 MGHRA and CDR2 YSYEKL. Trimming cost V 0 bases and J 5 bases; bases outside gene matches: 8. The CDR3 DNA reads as TGCGCCAGCAGCCAAGATTTGGAGCGGGAGGTCAACAATGAGCAGTTCTTC. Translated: CASSQDLEREVNNEQFF.

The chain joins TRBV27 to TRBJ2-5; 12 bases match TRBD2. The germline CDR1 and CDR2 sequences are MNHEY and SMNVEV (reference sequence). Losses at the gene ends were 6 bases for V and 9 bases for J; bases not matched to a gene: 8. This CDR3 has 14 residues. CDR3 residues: CASSRPASGGAQYF. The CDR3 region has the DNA TGTGCCAGCAGCCGCCCTGCTAGCGGGGGGGCCCAGTACTTC.

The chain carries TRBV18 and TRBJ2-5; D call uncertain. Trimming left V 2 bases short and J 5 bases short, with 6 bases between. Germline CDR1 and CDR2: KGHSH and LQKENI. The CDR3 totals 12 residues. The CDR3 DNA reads TGTGCCAGCTCACCAGCCGGGGAGACCCAGTACTTC. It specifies CASSPAGETQYF.

Here the CDR3 DNA reads TGTGCCAGCAGTTACAGCGCCACCAGTAGTAATTCACCCCTCCACTTT. Encoded protein: CASSYSATSSNSPLHF. The rearrangement uses TRBV6-6 and TRBJ1-6, with D uncertain. Germline CDR1 MNHNY, CDR2 SVGAGI (reference sequence). V was trimmed by 2 bases and J by 6 bases, leaving 14 bases between them. This CDR3 is built from 16 residues.

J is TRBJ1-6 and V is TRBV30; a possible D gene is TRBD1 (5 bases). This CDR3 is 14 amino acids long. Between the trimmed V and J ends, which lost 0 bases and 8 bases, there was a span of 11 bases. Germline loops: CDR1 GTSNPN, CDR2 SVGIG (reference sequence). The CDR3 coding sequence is TGTGCCTGGAGTGTGGGGCCGATGTATTCACCCCTCCACTTT. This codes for CAWSVGPMYSPLHF.

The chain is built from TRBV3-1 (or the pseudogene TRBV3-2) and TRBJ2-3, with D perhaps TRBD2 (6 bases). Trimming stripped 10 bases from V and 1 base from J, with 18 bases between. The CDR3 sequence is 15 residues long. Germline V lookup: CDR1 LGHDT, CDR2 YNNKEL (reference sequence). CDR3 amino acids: CATSLGRGGTDTQYF. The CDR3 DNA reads TGTGCCACCTCCCTCGGGAGAGGGGGCACAGATACGCAGTATTTT.

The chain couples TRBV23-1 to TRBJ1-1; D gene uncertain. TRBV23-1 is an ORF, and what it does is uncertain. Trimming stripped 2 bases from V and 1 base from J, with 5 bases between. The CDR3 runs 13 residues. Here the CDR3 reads CASSQSQNTEAFF. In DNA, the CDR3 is TGCGCCAGCAGTCAAAGCCAGAACACTGAAGCTTTCTTT.

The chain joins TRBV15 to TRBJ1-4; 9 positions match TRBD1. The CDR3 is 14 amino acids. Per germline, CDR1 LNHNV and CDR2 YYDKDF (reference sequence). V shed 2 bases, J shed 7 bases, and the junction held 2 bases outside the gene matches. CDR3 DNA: TGTGCCACCAGCAGAAACAGGGGGCCTGAAAAACTGTTTTTT. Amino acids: CATSRNRGPEKLFF.

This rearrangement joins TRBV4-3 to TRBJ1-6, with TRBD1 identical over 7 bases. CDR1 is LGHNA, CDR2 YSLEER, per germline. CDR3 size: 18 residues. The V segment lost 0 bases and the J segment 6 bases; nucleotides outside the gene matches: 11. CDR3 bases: TGCGCCAGCAGCCAAGAGACCCACCGACAGGGTGGTAATTCACCCCTCCACTTT. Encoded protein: CASSQETHRQGGNSPLHF.

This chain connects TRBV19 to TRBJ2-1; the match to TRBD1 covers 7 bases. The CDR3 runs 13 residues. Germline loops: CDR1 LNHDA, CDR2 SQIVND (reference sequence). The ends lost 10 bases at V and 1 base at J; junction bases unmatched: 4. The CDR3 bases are TGTGCCACCCGACAGGGATCCTACAATGAGCAGTTCTTC. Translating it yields CATRQGSYNEQFF.